The clone carrying this TCR beta chain was detected once. As yet, its antigen is unknown. This entry comes from a study of T cells in tuberculosis. Profiling relied on immunoSEQ multiplex PCR, and the TCRdb table lists in-frame clones only, not all of them. Counted here are around 49,000 clones, more than 90% occurring once; the ten biggest clones make up under 1.5%. The length of the CDR3 is 17 residues. V shed 6 bases, J shed 5 bases, and the junction held 15 bases outside the gene matches. Germline-derived CDR1 and CDR2 are SGHTA and FQGTGA. Time point indicated: new active TB diagnosis, blood taken before or within 7 days of starting treatment. Study findings and constraints: Smaller distances to GMM-specific TCRs suggested their expansion in active tuberculosis.

The receptor was isolated from an adult with tuberculosis. The source material was PBMCs, sampled at tuberculosis diagnosis. The chain carries TRBV7-3 and TRBJ2-2; 7 positions match TRBD1. The chain's CDR3 is CASSPRGGPRGTGELFF. The CDR3 DNA reads TGTGCCAGCAGTCCGAGAGGGGGCCCGAGGGGAACCGGGGAGCTGTTTTTT.